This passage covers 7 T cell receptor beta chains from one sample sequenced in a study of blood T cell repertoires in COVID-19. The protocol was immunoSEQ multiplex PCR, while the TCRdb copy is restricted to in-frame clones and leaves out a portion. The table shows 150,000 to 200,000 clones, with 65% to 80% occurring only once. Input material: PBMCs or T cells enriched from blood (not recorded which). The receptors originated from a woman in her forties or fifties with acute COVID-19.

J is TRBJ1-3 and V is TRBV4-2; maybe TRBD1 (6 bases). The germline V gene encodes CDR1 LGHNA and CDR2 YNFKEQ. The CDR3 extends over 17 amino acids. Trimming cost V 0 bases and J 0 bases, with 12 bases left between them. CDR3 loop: CASSQDLRTASGNTIYF. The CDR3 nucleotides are TGTGCCAGCAGCCAAGATCTACGGACAGCCTCTGGAAACACCATATATTTT.

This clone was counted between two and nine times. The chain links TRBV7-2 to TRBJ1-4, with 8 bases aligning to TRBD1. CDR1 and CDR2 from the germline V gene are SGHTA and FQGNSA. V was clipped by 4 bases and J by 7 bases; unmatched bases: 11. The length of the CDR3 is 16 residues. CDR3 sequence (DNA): TGTGCCAGCAGCTGGTGGTCAGGGGGCTTGGGTGAAAAACTGTTTTTT. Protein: CASSWWSGGLGEKLFF.

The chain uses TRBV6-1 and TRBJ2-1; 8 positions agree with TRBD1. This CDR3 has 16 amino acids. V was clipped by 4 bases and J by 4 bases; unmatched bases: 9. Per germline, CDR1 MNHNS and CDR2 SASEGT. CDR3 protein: CASSGSDRGIYNEQFF. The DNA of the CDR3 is TGTGCCAGCAGTGGCTCAGACAGGGGAATATACAATGAGCAGTTCTTC.

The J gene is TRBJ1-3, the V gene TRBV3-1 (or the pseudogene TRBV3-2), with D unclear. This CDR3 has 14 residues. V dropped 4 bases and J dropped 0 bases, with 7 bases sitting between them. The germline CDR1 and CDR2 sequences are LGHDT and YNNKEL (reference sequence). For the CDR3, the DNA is TGTGCCAGCAGCCCTGAGGTCTCTGGAAACACCATATATTTT. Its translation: CASSPEVSGNTIYF.

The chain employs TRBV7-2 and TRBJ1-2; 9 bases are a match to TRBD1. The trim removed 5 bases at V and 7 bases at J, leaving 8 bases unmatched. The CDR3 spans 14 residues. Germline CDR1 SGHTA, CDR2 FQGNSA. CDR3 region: CASSLGDRDGGYTF. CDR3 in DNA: TGTGCCAGCAGCCTTGGGGACAGGGATGGTGGCTACACCTTC.

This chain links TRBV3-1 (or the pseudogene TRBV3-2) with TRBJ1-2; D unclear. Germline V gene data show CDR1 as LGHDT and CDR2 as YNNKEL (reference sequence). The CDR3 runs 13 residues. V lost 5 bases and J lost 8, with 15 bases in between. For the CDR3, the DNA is TGTGCCAGCAGCTTGCCCCTGGGCAGAGGCTACACCTTC. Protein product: CASSLPLGRGYTF.

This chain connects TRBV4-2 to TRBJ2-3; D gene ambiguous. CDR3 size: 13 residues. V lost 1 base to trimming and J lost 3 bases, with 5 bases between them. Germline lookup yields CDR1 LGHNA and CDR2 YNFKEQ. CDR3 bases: TGTGCCAGCAGCCAAGGAGAGACAGATACGCAGTATTTT. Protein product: CASSQGETDTQYF.